This entry lists 21 T cell receptor beta chains sequenced from one sample in a study of T cell responses to AZD1222 COVID-19 vaccine. The table came from immunoSEQ multiplex PCR; TCRdb's copy has only in-frame clones and leaves some out. The table has fewer than 120,000 clones, about nine tenths seen once. The input for sequencing was peripheral blood, taken on day 0 of AZD1222 vaccination. These receptors came from an adult in good health.

The gene calls are TRBV2 and TRBJ1-1, with D possibly matching TRBD1 (5 bases). CDR1 is SNHLY, CDR2 FYNNEI, per germline. V was shortened by 6 bases and J by 5 bases, with 19 bases between the two germline ends. There are 15 residues in the CDR3. The CDR3 DNA reads TGTGCCAGCAGAACCCCCAGGGTGAGCGGGACTGAAGCTTTCTTT. This sequence encodes CASRTPRVSGTEAFF.

The chain carries TRBV4-2 and TRBJ1-6; maybe TRBD1 (5 bases). Germline-derived CDR1 and CDR2 are LGHNA and YNFKEQ. The V gene lost 6 bases and the J gene lost 7 bases, with 22 bases spanning the gap. This CDR3 has 17 residues. The CDR3 loop is CASSPQATPPENSPLHF. The CDR3 DNA follows: TGTGCCAGCAGTCCACAGGCCACCCCGCCGGAGAATTCACCCCTCCACTTT.

This chain uses TRBV19 with TRBJ1-3, with D tentatively TRBD1 (6 bases). Germline CDR1 LNHDA, CDR2 SQIVND (reference sequence). The V end lost 6 bases, the J end lost 5 bases, and 8 bases lay between the germline ends. CDR3 length: 12 amino acids. The CDR3 here is CASRDSRNTIYF. The DNA for the CDR3 is TGTGCCAGTAGGGACAGTCGAAACACCATATATTTT.

This clone occurred a few times. The J gene is TRBJ2-5, the V gene TRBV5-6; D ambiguous. The germline V gene has CDR1 SGHDT and CDR2 YYEEEE. CDR3 length: 16 amino acids. V lost 1 base to trimming and J lost 2 bases, with 15 bases between them. Here the CDR3 reads CASSLKRVLGQETQYF. The CDR3 DNA sequence: TGTGCCAGCAGCTTGAAAAGGGTATTGGGGCAAGAGACCCAGTACTTC.

The V and J genes are TRBV28 and TRBJ1-1; D is undetermined. There are 12 residues in the CDR3. Germline assignment: CDR1 MDHEN and CDR2 SYDVKM. V dropped 5 bases and J dropped 8 bases, with 12 bases sitting between them. The CDR3 sequence: CASSPGVVEAFF. CDR3 nucleotide sequence: TGTGCCAGCAGTCCCGGGGTGGTAGAAGCTTTCTTT.

V is TRBV19 and J is TRBJ2-5; D is unresolved. The CDR3 length is 12 residues. CDR1 and CDR2 from the germline V gene are LNHDA and SQIVND (reference sequence). Trimming took off 6 bases at V and 0 bases at J, with 5 bases between the two ends. The CDR3 reads CASRGDQETQYF. The CDR3 DNA reads as TGTGCCAGTAGAGGAGACCAAGAGACCCAGTACTTC.

The CDR3 reads CSVKGSNMNTEAFF. CDR3 bases: TGCAGCGTGAAGGGATCTAACATGAACACTGAAGCTTTCTTT. This sequence joins TRBV29-1 and TRBJ1-1; D not resolved. V shed 6 bases and J shed 0 bases, with 14 bases lying between them. The CDR3 consists of 14 residues. Germline V gene sequence: CDR1 SQVTM, CDR2 ANQGSEA.

The V gene is TRBV14, the J gene TRBJ2-5, with 11 bases identical to TRBD2. V gave up 5 bases and J gave up 5 bases; unmatched junction bases: 4. In germline, CDR1 is SGHDN, CDR2 FVKESK. CDR3 length equals 14 residues. The CDR3 protein is CASSSLAGGETQYF. CDR3 coding DNA: TGTGCCAGCAGCAGCCTAGCGGGAGGCGAGACCCAGTACTTC.

CDR3 nucleotide sequence: TGTGCCAGCGTGCATGAGGCCGGGGAGCTGTTTTTT. Translated, it gives CASVHEAGELFF. The chain has TRBV7-9 and TRBJ2-2; D call uncertain. V dropped 8 bases and J dropped 6 bases, with 10 bases sitting between them. From germline, CDR1 is SEHNR and CDR2 FQNEAQ (reference sequence). The CDR3 has 12 amino acids.

The CDR3 nucleotides are TGCAGCGTTGAACGGGGCGGGAGAGGGGATACGCAGTATTTT. Amino acid sequence: CSVERGGRGDTQYF. The V gene is TRBV29-1, the J gene TRBJ2-3; 7 nucleotides agree with TRBD2. The CDR3 runs 14 residues. V was clipped by 2 bases and J by 6 bases; unmatched bases: 8. The germline CDR1 and CDR2 sequences are SQVTM and ANQGSEA.

This clone was detected once. CDR3 loop: CASSLERNQPQHF. The CDR3 region has the DNA TGTGCCAGCAGCTTAGAAAGGAATCAGCCCCAGCATTTT. This sequence joins TRBV11-2 and TRBJ1-5, with no clear D. This CDR3 region has 13 residues. Trimming left V 0 bases short and J 4 bases short, with 4 bases between. Germline V lookup: CDR1 SGHAT, CDR2 FQNNGV.

The chain couples TRBV19 to TRBJ2-1, with D maybe TRBD2 (5 bases). Trimming took 5 bases from V and 5 from J, leaving 16 bases between them. This CDR3 contains 15 residues. Germline loops: CDR1 LNHDA, CDR2 SQIVND (reference sequence). This CDR3 is CASSPAFLGDNEQFF. The CDR3 DNA follows: TGTGCCAGTAGTCCTGCCTTTCTCGGGGACAATGAGCAGTTCTTC.

Here the CDR3 reads CASSVVPNTEAFF. As DNA, the CDR3 is TGTGCCAGCAGCGTAGTTCCGAACACTGAAGCTTTCTTT. The rearrangement links TRBV9 to TRBJ1-1; no clear D gene. Trimming stripped 0 bases from V and 1 base from J, with 4 bases between. Germline V CDR1 and CDR2: SGDLS, YYNGEE. This CDR3 region has 13 residues.

This clone has a single count. V and J are TRBV6-1 and TRBJ1-6, with D maybe TRBD1 (6 bases). Trimming took off 1 base at V and 9 bases at J, with 10 bases between the two ends. Germline lookup yields CDR1 MNHNS and CDR2 SASEGT. The CDR3 is made up of 14 amino acids. Here the CDR3 reads CASSEGGTSSPLHF. CDR3 nucleotides: TGTGCCAGCAGTGAAGGCGGGACATCTTCACCCCTCCACTTT.

V gene TRBV2 combines with J gene TRBJ2-1; D is perhaps TRBD1 (5 bases). The germline gives CDR1 SNHLY, CDR2 FYNNEI. CDR3 length equals 14 residues. Trimming removed 7 bases at V and 0 bases at J, with 10 bases between. CDR3 nucleotide sequence: TGTGCCAGCAAAGGTGACAGCTCCTACAATGAGCAGTTCTTC. It is translated as CASKGDSSYNEQFF.

This CDR3 reads CASRDTSNTGELFF. The CDR3 DNA reads as TGTGCCAGCAGGGACACTTCGAACACCGGGGAGCTGTTTTTT. This chain connects TRBV5-5 to TRBJ2-2, with D perhaps TRBD1 (5 bases). This CDR3 region has 14 residues. V dropped 5 bases and J dropped 0 bases, with 8 bases sitting between them. In germline, CDR1 is SGHKS, CDR2 YYEKEE (reference sequence).

The rearrangement joins TRBV10-3 to TRBJ1-5; tentatively, D is TRBD1 (5 bases). Germline V gene lookup returns CDR1 ENHRY and CDR2 SYGVKD. V was trimmed by 5 bases and J by 0 bases, leaving 8 bases between them. The CDR3 loop spans 14 amino acids. DNA of the CDR3: TGTGCCATCAGTAGGGACGGTAGCAATCAGCCCCAGCATTTT. It is translated as CAISRDGSNQPQHF.

The CDR3 reads CASSGAWRDNEQFF. CDR3 sequence (DNA): TGCGCCAGCAGTGGGGCGTGGAGGGACAATGAGCAGTTCTTC. The V and J genes are TRBV10-1 and TRBJ2-1; a weak D match, TRBD2 (6 bases). The CDR3 extends over 14 amino acids. The germline V gene encodes CDR1 WNHNN and CDR2 SYGVQD (reference sequence). The germline V and J ends were trimmed by 4 bases and 5 bases, with 12 bases remaining between them.

This clone occurred once. This chain joins TRBV30 and TRBJ1-1; no definite D call. V was pared by 0 bases and J by 2 bases, with 13 bases between. The germline CDR1 and CDR2 sequences are GTSNPN and SVGIG (reference sequence). The CDR3 contains 15 residues. The CDR3, as DNA: TGTGCCTGGAGTGTACGAACAGAACAAAACACTGAAGCTTTCTTT. Amino acid sequence: CAWSVRTEQNTEAFF.

The chain combines TRBV6-5 with TRBJ1-4, with D perhaps matching TRBD1 (5 bases). The CDR3 consists of 12 residues. V lost 5 bases to trimming and J lost 9 bases, with 10 bases between them. The germline V gene has CDR1 MNHEY and CDR2 SVGAGI. The CDR3 sequence is CASSRQGQKLFF. CDR3 bases: TGTGCCAGCAGTCGCCAGGGTCAAAAACTGTTTTTT.

The chain recombines TRBV3-1 (or the pseudogene TRBV3-2) with TRBJ2-1; D is possibly TRBD1 or TRBD2 (5 bases each). Germline V gene sequence: CDR1 LGHDT, CDR2 YNNKEL (reference sequence). V gave up 4 bases and J gave up 3 bases, with 22 bases separating them. This CDR3 region has 18 residues. The CDR3 here is CASSRLGTRDGLYNEQFF. The CDR3 nucleotides are TGTGCCAGCAGCCGGTTAGGGACCAGGGATGGGCTCTACAATGAGCAGTTCTTC.